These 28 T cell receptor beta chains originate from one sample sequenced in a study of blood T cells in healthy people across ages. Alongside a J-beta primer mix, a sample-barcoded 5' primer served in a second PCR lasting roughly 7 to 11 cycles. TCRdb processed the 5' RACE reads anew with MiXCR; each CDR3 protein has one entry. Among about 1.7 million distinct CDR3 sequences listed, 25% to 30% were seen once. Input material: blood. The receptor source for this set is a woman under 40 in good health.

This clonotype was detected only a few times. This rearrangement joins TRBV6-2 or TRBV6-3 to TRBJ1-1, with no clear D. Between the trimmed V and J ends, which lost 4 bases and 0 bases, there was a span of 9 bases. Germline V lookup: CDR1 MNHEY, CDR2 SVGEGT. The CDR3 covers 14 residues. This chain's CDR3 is CASSSWRVNTEAFF. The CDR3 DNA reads TGTGCCAGCAGTTCGTGGAGAGTGAACACTGAAGCTTTCTTT.

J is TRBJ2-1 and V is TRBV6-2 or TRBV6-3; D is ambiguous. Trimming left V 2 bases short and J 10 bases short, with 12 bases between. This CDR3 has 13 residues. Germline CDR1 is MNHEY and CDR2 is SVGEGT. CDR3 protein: CASSYPNNYEQFF. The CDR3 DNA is TGTGCCAGCAGTTACCCCAATAACTACGAGCAGTTCTTC.

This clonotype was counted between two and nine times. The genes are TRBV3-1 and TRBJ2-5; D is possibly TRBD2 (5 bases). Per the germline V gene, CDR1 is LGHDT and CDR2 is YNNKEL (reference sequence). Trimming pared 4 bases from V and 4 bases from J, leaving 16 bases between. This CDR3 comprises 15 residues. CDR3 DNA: TGTGCCAGCAGCCTCCGGGGTAGCGCCATAGAGACCCAGTACTTC. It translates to CASSLRGSAIETQYF.

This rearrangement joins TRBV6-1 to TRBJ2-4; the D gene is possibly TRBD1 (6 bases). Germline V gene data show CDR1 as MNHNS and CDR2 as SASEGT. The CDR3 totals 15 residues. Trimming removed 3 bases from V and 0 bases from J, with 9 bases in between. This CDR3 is CASSDEGVAKNIQYF. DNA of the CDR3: TGTGCCAGCAGTGACGAGGGGGTAGCCAAAAACATTCAGTACTTC.

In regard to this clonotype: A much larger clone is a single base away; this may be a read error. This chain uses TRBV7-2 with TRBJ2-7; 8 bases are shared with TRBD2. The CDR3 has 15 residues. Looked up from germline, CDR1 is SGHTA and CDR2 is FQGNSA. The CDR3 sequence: CAGSPGSGGAYEQYF. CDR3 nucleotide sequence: TGTGCCGGCAGCCCCGGTTCCGGGGGGGCCTACGAGCAGTACTTC.

The CDR3 region has the DNA TGTGCCAGCAGCTTAACTAGCGGGGGGGCCGGGGCCGAGACCCAGTACTTC. Its translation: CASSLTSGGAGAETQYF. The chain has TRBV7-2 and TRBJ2-5, with 13 bases aligning to TRBD2. After removal of 2 bases from V and 5 bases from J, the junction contained 8 bases not matched to a gene. CDR1 is SGHTA, CDR2 FQGNSA, per germline. The CDR3 loop spans 17 amino acids.

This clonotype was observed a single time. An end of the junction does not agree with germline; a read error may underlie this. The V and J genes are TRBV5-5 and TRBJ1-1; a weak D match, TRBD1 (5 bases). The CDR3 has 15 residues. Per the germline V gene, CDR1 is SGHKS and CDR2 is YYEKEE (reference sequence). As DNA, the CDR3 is TGTGTCAGCAGCTTCGTTATCGGCAGGGTCGATGAAGCTTTCTTT. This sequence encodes CVSSFVIGRVDEAFF.

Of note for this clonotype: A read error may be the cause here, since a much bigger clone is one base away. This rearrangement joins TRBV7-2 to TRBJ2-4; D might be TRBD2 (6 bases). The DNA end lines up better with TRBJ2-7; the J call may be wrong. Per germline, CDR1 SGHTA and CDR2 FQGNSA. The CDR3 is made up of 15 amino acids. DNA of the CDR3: TGTGTCAGCAGCTTAACCGCCCGGGGGTCCTACGAGCAGTACTTC. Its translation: CVSSLTARGSYEQYF.

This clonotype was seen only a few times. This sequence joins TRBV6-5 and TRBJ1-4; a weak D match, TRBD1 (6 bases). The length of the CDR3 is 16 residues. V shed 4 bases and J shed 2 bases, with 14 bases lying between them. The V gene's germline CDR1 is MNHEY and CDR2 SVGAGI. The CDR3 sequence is CASSWGTRTTNEKLFF. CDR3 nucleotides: TGTGCCAGCAGTTGGGGGACACGGACTACTAATGAAAAACTGTTTTTT.

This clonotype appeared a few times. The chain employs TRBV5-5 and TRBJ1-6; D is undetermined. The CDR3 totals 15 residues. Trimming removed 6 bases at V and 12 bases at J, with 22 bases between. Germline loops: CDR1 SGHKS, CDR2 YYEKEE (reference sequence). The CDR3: CASTSNPRVEVPLHF. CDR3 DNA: TGTGCCAGCACCTCGAACCCCCGCGTGGAGGTACCCCTCCACTTT.

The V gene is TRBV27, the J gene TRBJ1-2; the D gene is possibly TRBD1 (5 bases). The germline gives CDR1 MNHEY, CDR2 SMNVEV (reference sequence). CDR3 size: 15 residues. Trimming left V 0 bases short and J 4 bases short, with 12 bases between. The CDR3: CASSLSFPGGYGYTF. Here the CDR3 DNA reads TGTGCCAGCAGTTTATCGTTCCCCGGGGGCTATGGCTACACCTTC.

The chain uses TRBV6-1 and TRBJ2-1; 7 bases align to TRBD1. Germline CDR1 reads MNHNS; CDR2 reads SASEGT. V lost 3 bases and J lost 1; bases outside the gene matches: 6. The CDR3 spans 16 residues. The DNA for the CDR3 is TGTGCCAGCAGTGAGCCGGACAGGAATTCCTACAATGAGCAGTTCTTC. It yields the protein CASSEPDRNSYNEQFF.

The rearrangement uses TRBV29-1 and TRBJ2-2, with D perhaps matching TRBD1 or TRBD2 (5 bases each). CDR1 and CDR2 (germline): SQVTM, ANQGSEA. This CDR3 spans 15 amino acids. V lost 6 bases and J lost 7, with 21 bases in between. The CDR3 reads CSVGGPGMDHGELFF. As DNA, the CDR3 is TGCAGCGTCGGAGGACCAGGGATGGATCACGGGGAGCTGTTTTTT.

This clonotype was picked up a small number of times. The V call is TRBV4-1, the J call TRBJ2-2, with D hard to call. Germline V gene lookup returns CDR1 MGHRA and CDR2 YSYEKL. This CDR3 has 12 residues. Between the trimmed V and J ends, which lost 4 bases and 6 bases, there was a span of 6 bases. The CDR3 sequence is CASSPPPGELFF. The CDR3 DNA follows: TGCGCCAGCAGCCCCCCCCCCGGGGAGCTGTTTTTT.

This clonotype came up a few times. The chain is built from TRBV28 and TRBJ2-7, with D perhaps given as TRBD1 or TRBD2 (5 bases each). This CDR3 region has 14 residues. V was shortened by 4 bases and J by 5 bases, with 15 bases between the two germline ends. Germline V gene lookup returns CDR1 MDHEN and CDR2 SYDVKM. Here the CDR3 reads CASSSSRGKDEQYF. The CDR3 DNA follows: TGTGCCAGCAGTTCATCCCGGGGCAAGGACGAGCAGTACTTC.

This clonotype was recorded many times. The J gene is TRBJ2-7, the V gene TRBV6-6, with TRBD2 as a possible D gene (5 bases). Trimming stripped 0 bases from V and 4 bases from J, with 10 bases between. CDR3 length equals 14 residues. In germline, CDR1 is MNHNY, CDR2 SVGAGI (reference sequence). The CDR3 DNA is TGTGCCAGCAGTTACTCGAGCGGCTTTTACGAGCAGTACTTC. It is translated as CASSYSSGFYEQYF.

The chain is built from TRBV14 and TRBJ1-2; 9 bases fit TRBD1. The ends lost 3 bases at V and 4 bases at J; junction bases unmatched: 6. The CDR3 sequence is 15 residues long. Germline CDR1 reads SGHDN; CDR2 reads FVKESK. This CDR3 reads CASSHSGQGTYGYTF. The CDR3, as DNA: TGTGCCAGCAGCCATTCGGGACAGGGAACCTATGGCTACACCTTC.

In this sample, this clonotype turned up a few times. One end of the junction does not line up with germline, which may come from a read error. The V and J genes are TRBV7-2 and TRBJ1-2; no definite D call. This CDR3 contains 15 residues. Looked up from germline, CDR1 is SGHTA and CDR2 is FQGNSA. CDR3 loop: CASSPQGSRAYGCTF. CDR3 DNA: TGTGCCAGCAGCCCCCAAGGGTCTAGAGCGTATGGCTGCACCTTC.

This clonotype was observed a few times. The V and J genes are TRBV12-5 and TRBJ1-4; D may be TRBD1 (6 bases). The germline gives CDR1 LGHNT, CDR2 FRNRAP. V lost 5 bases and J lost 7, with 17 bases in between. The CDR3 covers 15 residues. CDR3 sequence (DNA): TGTGCTAGTGGTCCCTTCAGGGGTGGGCTTGAAAAACTGTTTTTT. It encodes CASGPFRGGLEKLFF.

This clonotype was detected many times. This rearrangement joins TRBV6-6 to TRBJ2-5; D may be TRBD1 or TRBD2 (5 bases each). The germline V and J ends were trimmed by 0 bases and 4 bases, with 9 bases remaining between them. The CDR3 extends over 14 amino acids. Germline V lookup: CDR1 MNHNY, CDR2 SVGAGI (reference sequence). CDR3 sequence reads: CASSYSSGGETQYF. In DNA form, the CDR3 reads TGTGCCAGCAGTTACTCGAGTGGGGGAGAGACCCAGTACTTC.

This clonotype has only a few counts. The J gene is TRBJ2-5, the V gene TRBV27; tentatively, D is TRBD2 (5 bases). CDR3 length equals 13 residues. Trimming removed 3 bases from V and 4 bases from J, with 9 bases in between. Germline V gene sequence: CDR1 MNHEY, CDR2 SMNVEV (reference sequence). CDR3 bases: TGTGCCAGCAGTTTCGCGGCGGGAGAGACCCAGTACTTC. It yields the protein CASSFAAGETQYF.

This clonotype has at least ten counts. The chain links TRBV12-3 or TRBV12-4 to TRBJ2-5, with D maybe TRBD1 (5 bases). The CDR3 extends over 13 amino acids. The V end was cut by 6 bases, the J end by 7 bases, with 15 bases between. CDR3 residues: CASRTVSVGTQYF. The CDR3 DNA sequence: TGTGCCAGCAGGACAGTGTCGGTTGGGACCCAGTACTTC.

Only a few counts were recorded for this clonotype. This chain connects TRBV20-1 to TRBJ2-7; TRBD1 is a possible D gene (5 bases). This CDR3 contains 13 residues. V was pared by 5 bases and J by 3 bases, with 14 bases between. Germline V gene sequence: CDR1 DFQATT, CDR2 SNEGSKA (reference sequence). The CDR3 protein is CSAGAQGNYEQYF. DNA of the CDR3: TGCAGTGCTGGCGCCCAGGGAAACTACGAGCAGTACTTC.

The CDR3 coding sequence is TGTGCCAGCATCCTTCGGCTAGCGGGAGGGTACGAGCAGTACTTC. This sequence encodes CASILRLAGGYEQYF. The V and J genes are TRBV27 and TRBJ2-7; TRBD2 aligns across 12 bases. Germline CDR1 MNHEY, CDR2 SMNVEV (reference sequence). The CDR3 totals 15 residues. V lost 7 bases to trimming and J lost 4 bases; unmatched junction nucleotides: 8.

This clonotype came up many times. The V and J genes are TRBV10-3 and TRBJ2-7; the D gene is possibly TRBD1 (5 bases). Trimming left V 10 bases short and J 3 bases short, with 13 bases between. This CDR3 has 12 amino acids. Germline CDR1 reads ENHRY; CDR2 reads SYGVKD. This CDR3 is CATGGASYEQYF. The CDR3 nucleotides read TGTGCCACCGGTGGGGCGAGCTACGAGCAGTACTTC.

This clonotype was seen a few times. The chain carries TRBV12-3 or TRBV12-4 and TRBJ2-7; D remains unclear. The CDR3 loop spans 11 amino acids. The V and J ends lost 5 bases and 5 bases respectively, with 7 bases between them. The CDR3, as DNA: TGTGCCAGCAGTGCGGACCACGAGCAGTACTTC. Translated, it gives CASSADHEQYF.

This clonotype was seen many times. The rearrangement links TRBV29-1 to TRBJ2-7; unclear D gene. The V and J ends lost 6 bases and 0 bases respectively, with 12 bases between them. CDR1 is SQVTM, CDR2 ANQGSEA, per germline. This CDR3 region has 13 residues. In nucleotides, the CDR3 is TGCAGCGTCGAGGTGGGTTCCTCCTACGAGCAGTACTTC. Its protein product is CSVEVGSSYEQYF.

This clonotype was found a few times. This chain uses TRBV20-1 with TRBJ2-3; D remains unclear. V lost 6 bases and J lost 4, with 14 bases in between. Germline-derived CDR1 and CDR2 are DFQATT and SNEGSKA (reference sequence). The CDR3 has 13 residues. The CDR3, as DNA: TGCAGTGCCAGCCCCCCCGCGGCAGATACGCAGTATTTT. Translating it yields CSASPPAADTQYF.